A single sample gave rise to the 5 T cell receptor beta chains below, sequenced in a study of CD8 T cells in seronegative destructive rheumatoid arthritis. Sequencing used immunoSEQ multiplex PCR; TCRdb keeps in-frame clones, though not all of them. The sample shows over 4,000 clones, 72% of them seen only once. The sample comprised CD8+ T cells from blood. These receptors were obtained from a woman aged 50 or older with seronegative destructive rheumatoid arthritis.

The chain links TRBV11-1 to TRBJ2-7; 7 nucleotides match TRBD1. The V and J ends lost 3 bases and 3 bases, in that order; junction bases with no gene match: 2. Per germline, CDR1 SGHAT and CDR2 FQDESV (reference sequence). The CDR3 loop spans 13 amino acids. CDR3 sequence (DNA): TGTGCCAGCAGCTTCCACAGGGGCTACGAGCAGTACTTC. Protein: CASSFHRGYEQYF.

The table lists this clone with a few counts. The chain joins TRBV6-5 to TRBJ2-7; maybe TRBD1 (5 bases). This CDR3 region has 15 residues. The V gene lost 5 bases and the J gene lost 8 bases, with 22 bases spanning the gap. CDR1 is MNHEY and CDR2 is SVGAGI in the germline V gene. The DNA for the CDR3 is TGTGCCAGCAGTCCAGCCTCAGGGCCGGTTGAGAAGCAGTACTTC. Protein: CASSPASGPVEKQYF.

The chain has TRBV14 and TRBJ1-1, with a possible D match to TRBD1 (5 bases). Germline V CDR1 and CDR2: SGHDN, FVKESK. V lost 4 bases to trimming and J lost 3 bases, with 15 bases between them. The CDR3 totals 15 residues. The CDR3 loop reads CASSPFKGHYTEAFF. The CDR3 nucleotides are TGTGCCAGCAGCCCATTCAAGGGGCATTACACTGAAGCTTTCTTT.

Here the CDR3 reads CATNSQVQETQYF. The CDR3 DNA sequence: TGTGCCACCAATTCCCAGGTCCAAGAGACCCAGTACTTC. The chain uses TRBV28 and TRBJ2-5; D is unresolved. Germline assignment: CDR1 MDHEN and CDR2 SYDVKM. The CDR3 runs to 13 residues. V lost 10 bases and J lost 1, with 13 bases in between. Drawing the rest from reference TRBV28 and TRBJ2-5, the complete variable domain is DVKVTQSSRYLVKRTGEKVFLECVQDMDHENMFWYRQDPGLGLRLIYFSYDVKMKEKGDIPEGYSVSREKKERFSLILESASTNQTSMYLCATNSQVQETQYFGPGTRLLVL.

The chain's CDR3 is CASSSTLGTSGGASYNEQFF. In DNA, the CDR3 is TGTGCCAGCAGTTCAACCCTCGGGACTAGCGGGGGGGCTTCCTACAATGAGCAGTTCTTC. This chain links TRBV27 with TRBJ2-1; 16 bases are a match to TRBD2. V was pared by 4 bases and J by 1 base, with 10 bases of the junction left unmatched. CDR1 is MNHEY, CDR2 SMNVEV, per germline (reference sequence). The CDR3 has 20 amino acids.